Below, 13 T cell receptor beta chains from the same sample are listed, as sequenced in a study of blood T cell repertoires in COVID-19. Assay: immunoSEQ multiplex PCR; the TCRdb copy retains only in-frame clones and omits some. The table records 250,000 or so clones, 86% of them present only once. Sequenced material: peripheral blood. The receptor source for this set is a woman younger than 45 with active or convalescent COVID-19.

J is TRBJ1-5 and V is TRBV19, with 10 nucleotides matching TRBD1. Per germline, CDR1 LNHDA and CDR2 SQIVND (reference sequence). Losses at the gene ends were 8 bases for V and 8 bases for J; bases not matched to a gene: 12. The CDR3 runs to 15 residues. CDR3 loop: CASRLEDRGYEPQHF. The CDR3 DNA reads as TGTGCCAGTCGCCTGGAGGACAGGGGGTATGAGCCCCAGCATTTT.

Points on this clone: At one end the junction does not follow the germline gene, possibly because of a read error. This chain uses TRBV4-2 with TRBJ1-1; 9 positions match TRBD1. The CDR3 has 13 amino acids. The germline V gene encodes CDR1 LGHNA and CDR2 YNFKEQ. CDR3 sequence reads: CASSQDFPGQGNF. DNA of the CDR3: TGTGCCAGCAGCCAAGATTTCCCGGGACAGGGAAACTTT.

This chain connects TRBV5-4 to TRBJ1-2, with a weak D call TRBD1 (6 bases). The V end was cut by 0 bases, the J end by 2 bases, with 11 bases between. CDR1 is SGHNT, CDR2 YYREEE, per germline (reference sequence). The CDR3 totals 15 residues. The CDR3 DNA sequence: TGTGCCAGCAGCTTGGGCCGGACAGTAAACTATGGCTACACCTTC. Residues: CASSLGRTVNYGYTF.

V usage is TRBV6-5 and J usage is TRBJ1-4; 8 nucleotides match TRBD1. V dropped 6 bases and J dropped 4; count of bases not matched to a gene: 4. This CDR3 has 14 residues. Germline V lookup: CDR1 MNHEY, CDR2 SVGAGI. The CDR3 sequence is CASRDTGGNEKLFF. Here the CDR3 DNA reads TGTGCCAGCAGGGATACAGGGGGTAATGAAAAACTGTTTTTT.

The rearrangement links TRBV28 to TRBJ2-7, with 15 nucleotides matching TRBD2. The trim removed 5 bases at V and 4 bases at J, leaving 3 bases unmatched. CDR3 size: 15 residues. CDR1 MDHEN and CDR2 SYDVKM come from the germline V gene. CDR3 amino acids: CASSPGLAGGYEQYF. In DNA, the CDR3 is TGTGCCAGCAGTCCCGGACTAGCGGGGGGGTACGAGCAGTACTTC.

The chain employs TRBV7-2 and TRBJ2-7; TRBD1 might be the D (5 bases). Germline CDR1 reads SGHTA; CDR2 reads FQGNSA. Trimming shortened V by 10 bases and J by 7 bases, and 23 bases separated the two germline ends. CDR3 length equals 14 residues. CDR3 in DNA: TGTGCCACCCGCCAAACCCAGGGCCCTGGGGAGCAGTACTTC. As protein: CATRQTQGPGEQYF. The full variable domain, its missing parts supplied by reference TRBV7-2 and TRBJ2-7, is GAGVSQSPSNKVTEKGKDVELRCDPISGHTALYWYRQSLGQGLEFLIYFQGNSAPDKSGLPSDRFSAERTGGSVSTLTIQRTQQEDSAVYLCATRQTQGPGEQYFGPGTRLTVT.

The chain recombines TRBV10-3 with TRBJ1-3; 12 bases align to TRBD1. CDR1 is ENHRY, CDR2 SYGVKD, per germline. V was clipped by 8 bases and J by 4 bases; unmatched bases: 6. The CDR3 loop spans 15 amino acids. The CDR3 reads CAIGGTGGNGNTIYF. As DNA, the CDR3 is TGTGCCATCGGGGGGACAGGGGGCAACGGAAACACCATATATTTT.

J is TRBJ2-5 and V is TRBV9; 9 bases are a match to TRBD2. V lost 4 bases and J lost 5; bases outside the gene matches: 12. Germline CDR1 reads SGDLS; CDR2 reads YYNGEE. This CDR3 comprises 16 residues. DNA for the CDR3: TGTGCCAGCAGCCTCGGAGCGGGGGGTGGGGCGGAGACCCAGTACTTC. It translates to CASSLGAGGGAETQYF. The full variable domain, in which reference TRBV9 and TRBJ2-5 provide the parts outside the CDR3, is DSGVTQTPKHLITATGQRVTLRCSPRSGDLSVYWYQQSLDQGLQFLIQYYNGEERAKGNILERFSAQQFPDLHSELNLSSLELGDSALYFCASSLGAGGGAETQYFGPGTRLLVL.

In nucleotides, the CDR3 is TGCGCCAGCACCGATAAATCAGTGACAGATACGCAGTATTTT. Its protein is CASTDKSVTDTQYF. V is TRBV5-1 and J is TRBJ2-3; D unresolved. This CDR3 region has 14 residues. V lost 6 bases and J 3 bases, leaving 14 bases between the germline ends. Germline-derived CDR1 and CDR2 are SGHRS and YFSETQ. The whole variable domain, filled in from reference TRBV5-1 and TRBJ2-3, reads KAGVTQTPRYLIKTRGQQVTLSCSPISGHRSVSWYQQTPGQGLQFLFEYFSETQRNKGNFPGRFSGRQFSNSRSEMNVSTLELGDSALYLCASTDKSVTDTQYFGPGTRLTVL.

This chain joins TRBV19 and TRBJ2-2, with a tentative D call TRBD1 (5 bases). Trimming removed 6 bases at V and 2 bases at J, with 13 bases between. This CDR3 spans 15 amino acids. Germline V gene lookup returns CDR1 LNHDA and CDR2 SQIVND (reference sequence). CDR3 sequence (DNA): TGTGCCAGTAGAAACTCAGGGTTAAACACCGGGGAGCTGTTTTTT. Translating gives CASRNSGLNTGELFF.

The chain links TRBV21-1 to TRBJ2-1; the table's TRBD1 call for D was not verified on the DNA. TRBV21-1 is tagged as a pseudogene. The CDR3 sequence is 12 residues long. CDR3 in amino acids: CASRQTGGVGFF. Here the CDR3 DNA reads TGTGCCAGCAGGCAGACAGGCGGAGTTGGGTTCTTC.

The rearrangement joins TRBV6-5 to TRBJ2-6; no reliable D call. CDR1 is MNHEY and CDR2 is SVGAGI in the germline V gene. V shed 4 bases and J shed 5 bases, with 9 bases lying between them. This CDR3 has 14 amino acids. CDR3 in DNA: TGTGCCAGCAGTTCCTCTCCTAGGGCCAACGTCCTGACTTTC. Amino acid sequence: CASSSSPRANVLTF.

This CDR3 is CASSPGLALKETQYF. CDR3 DNA: TGTGCCAGCAGTCCCGGACTAGCCCTCAAAGAGACCCAGTACTTC. This chain connects TRBV28 to TRBJ2-5, with 8 bases fitting TRBD2. Germline trimming cut 5 bases from V and 3 bases from J; bases unmatched to any gene: 8. In germline, CDR1 is MDHEN, CDR2 SYDVKM. CDR3 length: 15 residues.